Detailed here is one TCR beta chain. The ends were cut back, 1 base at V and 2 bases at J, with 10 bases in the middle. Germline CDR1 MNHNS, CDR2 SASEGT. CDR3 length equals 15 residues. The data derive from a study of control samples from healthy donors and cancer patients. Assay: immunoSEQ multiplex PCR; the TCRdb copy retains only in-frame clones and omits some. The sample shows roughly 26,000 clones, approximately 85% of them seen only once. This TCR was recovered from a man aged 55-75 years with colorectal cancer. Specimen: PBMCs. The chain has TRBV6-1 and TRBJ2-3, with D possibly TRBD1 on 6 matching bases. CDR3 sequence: CASSEGTVYTDTQYF. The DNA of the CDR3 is TGTGCCAGCAGTGAAGGGACAGTTTACACAGATACGCAGTATTTT.